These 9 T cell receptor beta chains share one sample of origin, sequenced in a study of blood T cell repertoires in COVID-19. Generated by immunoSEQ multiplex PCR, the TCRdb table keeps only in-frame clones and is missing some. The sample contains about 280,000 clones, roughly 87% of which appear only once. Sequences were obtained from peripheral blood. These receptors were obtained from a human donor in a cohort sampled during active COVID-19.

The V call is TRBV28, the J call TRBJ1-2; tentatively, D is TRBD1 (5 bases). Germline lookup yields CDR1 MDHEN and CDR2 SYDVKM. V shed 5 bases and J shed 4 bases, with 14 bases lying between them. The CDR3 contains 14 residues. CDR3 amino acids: CASSVNQGLYGYTF. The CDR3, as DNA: TGTGCCAGCAGTGTTAATCAGGGACTCTATGGCTACACCTTC.

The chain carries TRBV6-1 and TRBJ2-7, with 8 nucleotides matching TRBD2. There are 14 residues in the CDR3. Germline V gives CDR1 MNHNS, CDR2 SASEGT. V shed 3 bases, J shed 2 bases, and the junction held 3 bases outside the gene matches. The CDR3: CASSDGGGTYEQYF. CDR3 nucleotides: TGTGCCAGCAGTGACGGCGGGGGGACCTACGAGCAGTACTTC.

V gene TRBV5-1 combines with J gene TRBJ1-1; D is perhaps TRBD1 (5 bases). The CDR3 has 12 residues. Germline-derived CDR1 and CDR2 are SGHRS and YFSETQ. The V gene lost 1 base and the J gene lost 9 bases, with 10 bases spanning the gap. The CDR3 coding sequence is TGCGCCAGCAGCTTGCACACAGGTCAAGCTTTCTTT. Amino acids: CASSLHTGQAFF.

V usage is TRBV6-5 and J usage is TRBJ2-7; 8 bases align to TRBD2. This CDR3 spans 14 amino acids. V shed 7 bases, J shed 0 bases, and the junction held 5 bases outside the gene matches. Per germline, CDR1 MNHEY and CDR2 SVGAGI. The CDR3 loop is CASTQREPSYEQYF. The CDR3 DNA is TGTGCCAGCACTCAGCGGGAGCCCTCCTACGAGCAGTACTTC.

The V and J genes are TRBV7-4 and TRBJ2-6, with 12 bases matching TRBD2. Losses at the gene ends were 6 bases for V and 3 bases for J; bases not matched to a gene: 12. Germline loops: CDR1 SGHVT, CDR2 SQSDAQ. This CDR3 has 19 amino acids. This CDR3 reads CASRGRKLAGGCGANVLTF. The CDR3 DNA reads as TGTGCCAGCAGGGGCCGAAAACTAGCGGGAGGCTGTGGGGCCAACGTCCTGACTTTC.

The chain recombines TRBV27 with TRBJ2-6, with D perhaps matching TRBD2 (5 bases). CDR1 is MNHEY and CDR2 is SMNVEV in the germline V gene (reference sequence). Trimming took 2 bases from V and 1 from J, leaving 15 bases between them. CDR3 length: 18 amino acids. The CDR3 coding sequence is TGTGCCAGCAGTTTACACGCCGGGGTTAAGTCTGGGGCCAACGTCCTGACTTTC. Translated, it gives CASSLHAGVKSGANVLTF.

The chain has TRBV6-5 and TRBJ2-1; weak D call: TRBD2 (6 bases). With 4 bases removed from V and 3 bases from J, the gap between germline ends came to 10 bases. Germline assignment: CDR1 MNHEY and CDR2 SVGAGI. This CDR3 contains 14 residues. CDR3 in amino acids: CASSWGLNYNEQFF. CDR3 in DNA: TGTGCCAGCAGTTGGGGACTGAACTACAATGAGCAGTTCTTC.

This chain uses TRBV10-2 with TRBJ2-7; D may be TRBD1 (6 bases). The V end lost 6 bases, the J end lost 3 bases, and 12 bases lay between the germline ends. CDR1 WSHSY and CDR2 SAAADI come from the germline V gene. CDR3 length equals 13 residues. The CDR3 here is CASRDGRGYEQYF. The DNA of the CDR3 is TGCGCCAGCAGGGACGGCAGGGGCTACGAGCAGTACTTC.

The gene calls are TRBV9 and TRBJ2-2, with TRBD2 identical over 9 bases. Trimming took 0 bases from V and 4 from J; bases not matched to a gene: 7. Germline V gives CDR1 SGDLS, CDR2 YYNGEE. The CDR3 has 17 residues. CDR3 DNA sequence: TGTGCCAGCAGCGTAGTTGGCGGGAGGGGGTTCACCGGGGAGCTGTTTTTT. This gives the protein CASSVVGGRGFTGELFF.